The 5 T cell receptor beta chains listed next were all sequenced from one sample in a study of naive and memory T cell subsets. Study-wide points: A few larger clonotypes appeared in naive repertoires, especially CD8, possibly memory cells re-expressing CD45RA.

An equimolar mix of two oligonucleotides served as the beta constant-region primer for TRBC1 and TRBC2. Four rounds of PCR amplified the ligated cDNA using nested alpha and beta constant-region primers plus SP2. TCRdb re-called the UMI-ligation and nested PCR reads through MiXCR, storing one row per CDR3 protein. The sample lists roughly 100,000 distinct CDR3 sequences; about 14% were seen once. Their recognized antigens are unknown. The sample taken for sequencing was naive CD8+ T cells from blood. The receptors originated from a human donor in good health.

This clonotype has at least ten counts. This chain joins TRBV13 and TRBJ2-1; unclear D gene. With 4 bases removed from V and 15 bases from J, the gap between germline ends came to 16 bases. CDR3 length equals 12 residues. Germline V gene sequence: CDR1 PRHDT, CDR2 FYEKMQ (reference sequence). CDR3 amino acids: CASSSQQTGWFF. In DNA, the CDR3 is TGTGCCAGCAGCTCCCAACAAACCGGGTGGTTCTTC.

This chain connects TRBV28 to TRBJ2-3; possible D gene TRBD1, 6 bases. Trimming cost V 2 bases and J 6 bases, with 24 bases left between them. Germline CDR1 MDHEN, CDR2 SYDVKM. The CDR3 is made up of 18 amino acids. As DNA, the CDR3 is TGTGCCAGCAGTTTACGCATAAATTGGGGCACAGGGCCGGATACGCAGTATTTT. Encoded protein: CASSLRINWGTGPDTQYF. The variable domain in full, completed from reference TRBV28 and TRBJ2-3, reads DVKVTQSSRYLVKRTGEKVFLECVQDMDHENMFWYRQDPGLGLRLIYFSYDVKMKEKGDIPEGYSVSREKKERFSLILESASTNQTSMYLCASSLRINWGTGPDTQYFGPGTRLTVL.

In its sample, this clonotype was seen many times. The CDR3 DNA follows: TGCGCCAGCAGCCCACGGGAGACGGAAAACAATGAGCAGTTCTTC. This encodes CASSPRETENNEQFF. The chain joins TRBV4-3 to TRBJ2-1, with a tentative D call TRBD2 (6 bases). The germline V gene encodes CDR1 LGHNA and CDR2 YSLEER. This CDR3 comprises 15 residues. Trimming shortened V by 4 bases and J by 5 bases, and 15 bases separated the two germline ends.

The chain is built from TRBV19 and TRBJ2-2; D is ambiguous. This CDR3 has 13 residues. Germline CDR1 is LNHDA and CDR2 is SQIVND (reference sequence). V lost 11 bases and J 1 base, leaving 11 bases between the germline ends. CDR3 protein: CACLQRNTGELFF. DNA of the CDR3: TGTGCCTGTCTGCAGCGGAACACCGGGGAGCTGTTTTTT.

There are a few counts of this clonotype. The rearrangement uses TRBV4-3 and TRBJ2-4; D gene unclear. Germline loops: CDR1 LGHNA, CDR2 YSLEER. The CDR3 runs to 17 residues. V lost 0 bases and J 1 base, leaving 13 bases between the germline ends. CDR3 bases: TGCGCCAGCAGCCAAGATCGGGCAGGTTCGGCCAAAAACATTCAGTACTTC. As protein: CASSQDRAGSAKNIQYF.